A single sample is the source of the 9 T cell receptor beta chains below, sequenced in a study of memory CD4+ T cells and cytomegalovirus serostatus (dated by TCRdb to the late 2010s). Library creation used the immunoSEQ multiplex PCR assay. As stored in TCRdb, this immuneACCESS dataset retains in-frame rearrangements with V and J assigned. A fraction of the clones does not appear; measured against another copy, unresolved V genes explain less than half of the discrepancy, and the remainder lacks a known reason. Counted in this sample were about 56,000 clones; roughly 87% of them appeared once. The ten largest clones add up to over 0.35% of the sample. A FACSAria II was used to sort memory CD4+ T cells, defined as single viable CD3+CD4+CD8-CD45RO+ cells. The specimen was memory CD4+ T cells from blood. These receptors were obtained from an adult in good health and CMV-seronegative.

The chain is built from TRBV5-6 and TRBJ2-3; 14 nucleotides match TRBD2. Germline V gene sequence: CDR1 SGHDT, CDR2 YYEEEE. The CDR3 has 17 amino acids. With 5 bases clipped from V and 6 bases from J, the junction kept 11 bases outside the gene matches. CDR3 sequence: CASRPGTSGGTRDTQYF. The CDR3 DNA reads as TGTGCCAGCAGACCCGGGACTAGCGGGGGCACACGGGATACGCAGTATTTT.

This chain joins TRBV4-2 and TRBJ2-4, with TRBD2 as a possible D gene (6 bases). V dropped 4 bases and J dropped 7 bases, with 20 bases sitting between them. This CDR3 is 16 amino acids long. Looked up from germline, CDR1 is LGHNA and CDR2 is YNFKEQ. The CDR3 DNA follows: TGTGCCAGCAGCCTCGGGGGAGCGACAGACTCGAACATTCAGTACTTC. Its translation: CASSLGGATDSNIQYF.

The chain combines TRBV7-9 with TRBJ1-4, with TRBD1 matching over 11 bases. The J segment lost 6 bases and the V segment lost 1 base, leaving 4 bases of the junction unmatched. CDR1 and CDR2 (germline): SEHNR, FQNEAQ (reference sequence). CDR3 size: 16 residues. CDR3 DNA sequence: TGTGCCAGCAGCTTAGTCCCGGGACAGGGGGATGAAAAACTGTTTTTT. Translated, it gives CASSLVPGQGDEKLFF.

The chain is built from TRBV10-3 and TRBJ1-4; D gene unclear. The germline gives CDR1 ENHRY, CDR2 SYGVKD. CDR3 length: 12 amino acids. V gave up 6 bases and J gave up 7 bases, with 9 bases separating them. The CDR3 is CAISPSGEKLFF. In DNA, the CDR3 is TGTGCCATCAGCCCATCAGGTGAAAAACTGTTTTTT.

The V call is TRBV11-2, the J call TRBJ2-1; either TRBD1 or TRBD2 may supply D (5 bases each). The CDR3 loop spans 12 amino acids. V gave up 5 bases and J gave up 11 bases, with 13 bases separating them. Germline values: CDR1 SGHAT, CDR2 FQNNGV. The CDR3 loop is CASSPRGRQQFF. In DNA form, the CDR3 reads TGTGCCAGCAGCCCTAGGGGACGCCAGCAGTTCTTC.

The J gene is TRBJ1-2, the V gene TRBV6-5; TRBD1 aligns across 9 bases. The germline V gene has CDR1 MNHEY and CDR2 SVGAGI. The length of the CDR3 is 13 residues. With 6 bases clipped from V and 4 bases from J, the junction kept 3 bases outside the gene matches. The CDR3 spells CASRMTGGYGYTF. As DNA, the CDR3 is TGTGCCAGCAGAATGACAGGGGGCTATGGCTACACCTTC.

The gene calls are TRBV19 and TRBJ2-3, with 12 bases that match TRBD2. This CDR3 is built from 15 residues. Germline values: CDR1 LNHDA, CDR2 SQIVND (reference sequence). The trim removed 3 bases at V and 5 bases at J, leaving 3 bases unmatched. CDR3 nucleotide sequence: TGTGCCAGTAGTATGTCTAGCGGGGGGGAAGATACGCAGTATTTT. This gives the protein CASSMSSGGEDTQYF.

The J gene is TRBJ2-1, the V gene TRBV10-3, with 10 bases matching TRBD1. Germline V gene lookup returns CDR1 ENHRY and CDR2 SYGVKD. CDR3 size: 16 residues. The trim removed 4 bases at V and 6 bases at J, leaving 9 bases unmatched. CDR3 sequence: CAISGGDRGVVNEQFF. CDR3 coding DNA: TGTGCCATCAGTGGGGGGGACAGGGGAGTGGTCAATGAGCAGTTCTTC.

This rearrangement joins TRBV7-2 to TRBJ1-2; no definite D call. With 5 bases removed from V and 10 bases from J, the gap between germline ends came to 11 bases. The CDR3 consists of 11 residues. Germline V gene sequence: CDR1 SGHTA, CDR2 FQGNSA. CDR3 DNA sequence: TGTGCCAGCAGCAAGGACGGAAACTACACCTTC. Translating it yields CASSKDGNYTF.